This T cell receptor beta chain was obtained from a study of low-dose radiotherapy and immunotherapy resistance in tumors. The patients who were eligible all carried advanced solid tumors that lacked tumor-infiltrating lymphocytes, meaning the tumors were TIL-negative. The trim removed 10 bases at V and 4 bases at J, leaving 7 bases unmatched. The CDR3 totals 14 residues. Germline CDR1 KGHDR, CDR2 SFDVKD. TRAV- and TRBV-specific primers primed first-strand cDNA, covering alpha and beta chains. PCR amplification of the TCRs was performed with Phusion for 15 to 25 PCR cycles, and it relied on a constant-region primer together with a V-primer adapter. Each CDR3 protein gets one entry after TCRdb re-called the reads with MiXCR. In the table there are 16,000 or so distinct CDR3 sequences, less than 85% of which are singletons.

The sequence derives from a human donor with advanced metastatic prostate, ovarian, gallbladder or colorectal cancer (not recorded which). This table probably holds off-target reads from a library built for another chain. The V and J genes are TRBV24-1 and TRBJ2-2; 8 bases agree with TRBD1. CDR3 sequence (DNA): TGTGCCACAGGACAGGGATCGGTCACCGGGGAGCTGTTTTTT. Amino acids: CATGQGSVTGELFF.